Below, one T cell receptor beta chain is given with its context. As handled by the study authors: By means of reference gene primer amplification, nucleated cell counts were estimated. Assay: immunoSEQ multiplex PCR; the TCRdb copy retains only in-frame clones and omits some. Clone size and V and J calls were adopted from that table, with D and trimming inferred from the DNA. This sample has about 320,000 clones; around 84% occur once, and the top ten carry 1.5% to 2%. This record comes from a study of blood T cell repertoires in COVID-19. Study-level background: Sources were T cells, B-cell-depleted T cells, or PBMCs; the material itself was cDNA or gDNA.

Participants reported their clinical history, and cohort assignment relied on those reports. Trimming shortened V by 5 bases and J by 5 bases, and 13 bases separated the two germline ends. The CDR3 loop spans 14 amino acids. The germline V gene has CDR1 SGHTA and CDR2 FQGTGA. The sample consisted of PBMCs or T cells enriched from blood (not recorded which). This chain links TRBV7-3 with TRBJ2-1; TRBD1 might be the D (6 bases). The clonotype originates from a woman in her 30s who had been exposed to COVID-19. The CDR3 coding sequence is TGTGCCAGCAGCCCAGGGGAAGTCCACAATGAGCAGTTCTTC. It yields the protein CASSPGEVHNEQFF.